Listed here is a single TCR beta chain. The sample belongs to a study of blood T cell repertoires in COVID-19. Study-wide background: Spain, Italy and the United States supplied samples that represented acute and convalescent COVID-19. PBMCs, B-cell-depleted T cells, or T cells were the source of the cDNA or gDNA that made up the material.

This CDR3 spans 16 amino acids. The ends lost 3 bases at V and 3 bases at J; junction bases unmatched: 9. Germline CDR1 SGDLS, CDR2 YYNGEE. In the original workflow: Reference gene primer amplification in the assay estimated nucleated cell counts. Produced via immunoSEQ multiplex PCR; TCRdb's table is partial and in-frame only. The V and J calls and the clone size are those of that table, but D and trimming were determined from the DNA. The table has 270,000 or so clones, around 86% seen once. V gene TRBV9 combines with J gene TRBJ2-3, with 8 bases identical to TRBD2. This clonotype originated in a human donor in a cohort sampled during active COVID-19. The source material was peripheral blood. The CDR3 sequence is CASSESTGGPTDTQYF. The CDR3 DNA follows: TGTGCCAGCAGCGAGAGTACGGGAGGGCCTACAGATACGCAGTATTTT.